The 24 T cell receptor beta chains below all came from one sample that was sequenced in a study of CD8+ T cells in alopecia areata. Investigators isolated RNA and reverse transcribed it into cDNA to act as the sequencing template. Some clones are missing from TCRdb's copy, which holds only in-frame ones; the method was immunoSEQ multiplex PCR. The sample lists about 250,000 clones, around three fifths seen once, with about 0.9% in the top ten. The treatment: oral pan-JAK inhibitor, 5-10 mg twice daily. The material sequenced was CD4+ T cells sorted from blood, taken around week 53, from a patient treated with tofacitinib. All receptors come from a human donor with alopecia areata.

The chain links TRBV29-1 to TRBJ2-7; D call uncertain. V lost 5 bases to trimming and J lost 1 base, with 9 bases between them. This CDR3 has 12 amino acids. Germline CDR1 and CDR2: SQVTM and ANQGSEA. CDR3 coding DNA: TGCAGCGTTTGGGCCAGTTCCTACGAGCAGTACTTC. It translates to CSVWASSYEQYF.

This clone was seen a handful of times. CDR3 in DNA: TGCGCCAGCAGCGGCGGGGAGGCGAATGAGCAGTTCTTC. Protein sequence: CASSGGEANEQFF. This chain uses TRBV5-1 with TRBJ2-1, with D maybe TRBD2 (6 bases). Trimming left V 4 bases short and J 7 bases short, with 12 bases between. There are 13 residues in the CDR3. Germline CDR1 and CDR2: SGHRS and YFSETQ.

The chain combines TRBV20-1 with TRBJ2-7; D is unresolved. The length of the CDR3 is 11 residues. Trimming shortened V by 3 bases and J by 0 bases, and 3 bases separated the two germline ends. CDR1 is DFQATT, CDR2 SNEGSKA, per germline (reference sequence). DNA of the CDR3: TGCAGTGCTAGGGTCTCCTACGAGCAGTACTTC. Its translation: CSARVSYEQYF.

This clone was observed a few times. The CDR3 DNA reads as TGTGCCAGCAGCGGACAGACGAACACTGAAGCTTTCTTT. Translated: CASSGQTNTEAFF. This chain uses TRBV7-9 with TRBJ1-1; D perhaps matches TRBD1 (6 bases). The CDR3 covers 13 residues. In germline, CDR1 is SEHNR, CDR2 FQNEAQ (reference sequence). The germline V and J ends were trimmed by 5 bases and 1 base, with 8 bases remaining between them.

V and J are TRBV30 and TRBJ2-7, with a weak D call TRBD1 (6 bases). Germline CDR1 GTSNPN, CDR2 SVGIG (reference sequence). V shed 1 base and J shed 1 base, with 8 bases lying between them. This CDR3 is 13 amino acids long. DNA for the CDR3: TGTGCCTGGAGTGACAGGGATTCCTACGAGCAGTACTTC. Translating gives CAWSDRDSYEQYF. Variable domain in full (rest from reference TRBV30 and TRBJ2-7): SQTIHQWPATLVQPVGSPLSLECTVEGTSNPNLYWYRQAAGRGLQLLFYSVGIGQISSEVPQNLSASRPQDRQFILSSKKLLLSDSGFYLCAWSDRDSYEQYFGPGTRLTVT.

The rearrangement links TRBV5-1 to TRBJ1-2, with TRBD1 matching 7 bases. Germline values: CDR1 SGHRS, CDR2 YFSETQ. This CDR3 contains 14 residues. The trim removed 4 bases at V and 6 bases at J, leaving 9 bases unmatched. This CDR3 reads CASSPGQQDDGYTF. The CDR3 DNA follows: TGCGCCAGCAGCCCGGGACAGCAAGATGATGGCTACACCTTC. Using reference TRBV5-1 and TRBJ1-2 for the parts outside the CDR3, the full variable domain is KAGVTQTPRYLIKTRGQQVTLSCSPISGHRSVSWYQQTPGQGLQFLFEYFSETQRNKGNFPGRFSGRQFSNSRSEMNVSTLELGDSALYLCASSPGQQDDGYTFGSGTRLTVV.

This clone has more than one count but fewer than ten. V usage is TRBV19 and J usage is TRBJ2-1; weak D call: TRBD2 (5 bases). The CDR3 loop spans 15 amino acids. Germline V gene lookup returns CDR1 LNHDA and CDR2 SQIVND (reference sequence). Between the trimmed V and J ends, which lost 6 bases and 0 bases, there was a span of 12 bases. The CDR3 DNA follows: TGTGCCAGTAGGGTAGCGTTGAGCTCCTACAATGAGCAGTTCTTC. Its protein product is CASRVALSSYNEQFF.

This sequence joins TRBV6-5 and TRBJ1-5; D gene ambiguous. Germline V CDR1 and CDR2: MNHEY, SVGAGI. The CDR3 contains 14 residues. Trimming removed 4 bases at V and 5 bases at J, with 12 bases between. The CDR3 nucleotides are TGTGCCAGCAGTTCACACCGTAGGGATCAGCCCCAGCATTTT. This codes for CASSSHRRDQPQHF.

A few counts support this clone. The chain combines TRBV7-9 with TRBJ1-1, with TRBD1 as a possible D gene (5 bases). The CDR3 length is 15 residues. The V end lost 5 bases, the J end lost 0 bases, and 13 bases lay between the germline ends. CDR1 is SEHNR and CDR2 is FQNEAQ in the germline V gene (reference sequence). The CDR3 reads CASSPHQGLNTEAFF. CDR3 DNA sequence: TGTGCCAGCAGCCCCCACCAGGGCTTGAACACTGAAGCTTTCTTT.

This chain links TRBV2 with TRBJ2-3; D is ambiguous. The germline V gene encodes CDR1 SNHLY and CDR2 FYNNEI. There are 13 residues in the CDR3. V lost 4 bases and J lost 6, with 11 bases in between. For the CDR3, the DNA is TGTGCCAGCAGTGCTGAGATAAAGGATACGCAGTATTTT. It encodes CASSAEIKDTQYF.

The rearrangement links TRBV25-1 to TRBJ2-5; D not resolved. CDR3 length: 15 residues. Trimming stripped 6 bases from V and 0 bases from J, with 14 bases between. Per the germline V gene, CDR1 is MGHDK and CDR2 is SYGVNS. The CDR3 reads CASSLSLPYQETQYF. As DNA, the CDR3 is TGTGCCAGCAGCTTGAGTTTGCCCTACCAAGAGACCCAGTACTTC.

The chain combines TRBV4-2 with TRBJ2-2; maybe TRBD2 (6 bases). The CDR3 extends over 14 amino acids. Trimming took 2 bases from V and 4 from J, leaving 8 bases between them. CDR1 LGHNA and CDR2 YNFKEQ come from the germline V gene. CDR3 DNA: TGTGCCAGCAGCCAAAGGGGACTCACCGGGGAGCTGTTTTTT. Protein: CASSQRGLTGELFF.

This clone has only one observation. This rearrangement joins TRBV5-1 to TRBJ2-7; D not certain. This CDR3 is built from 14 residues. Deletions cut 0 bases from V and 0 bases from J, with 7 bases between. Germline CDR1 and CDR2: SGHRS and YFSETQ. The CDR3 DNA reads as TGCGCCAGCAGCTTGGGCGGAGACTCCTACGAGCAGTACTTC. Translated: CASSLGGDSYEQYF.

The chain is built from TRBV7-9 and TRBJ2-1; D perhaps matches TRBD2 (5 bases). V lost 10 bases to trimming and J lost 6 bases, with 13 bases between them. In germline, CDR1 is SEHNR, CDR2 FQNEAQ (reference sequence). The CDR3 consists of 12 residues. The CDR3 nucleotides are TGTGCCACCTCCCGGGGTGGCAATGAGCAGTTCTTC. Its translation is CATSRGGNEQFF.

The chain recombines TRBV6-1 with TRBJ1-5; 8 nucleotides align to TRBD1. CDR3 length: 13 residues. From germline, CDR1 is MNHNS and CDR2 SASEGT. V gave up 9 bases and J gave up 4 bases; unmatched junction bases: 5. This CDR3 reads CASTRQGNQPQHF. The DNA of the CDR3 is TGTGCCAGTACCAGACAGGGGAATCAGCCCCAGCATTTT.

This chain joins TRBV30 and TRBJ2-4; D might be TRBD1 or TRBD2, each matching 5 bases. V was pared by 2 bases and J by 7 bases, with 18 bases between. The CDR3 contains 15 residues. The germline V gene encodes CDR1 GTSNPN and CDR2 SVGIG (reference sequence). CDR3 DNA: TGTGCCTGGAGTCTCCAGTTCGGGACGTGGAACATTCAGTACTTC. It codes for CAWSLQFGTWNIQYF.

The chain combines TRBV4-3 with TRBJ2-7; D gene uncertain. Trimming pared 0 bases from V and 0 bases from J, leaving 12 bases between. Germline V gene lookup returns CDR1 LGHNA and CDR2 YSLEER. The CDR3 consists of 16 residues. The CDR3 nucleotides are TGCGCCAGCAGCCAAGATGACACACCCTCCTCCTACGAGCAGTACTTC. Encoded protein: CASSQDDTPSSYEQYF.

This clone was seen only a few times. The rearrangement joins TRBV5-4 to TRBJ2-3; 12 nucleotides match TRBD2. J gave up 2 bases and V 4 bases, and 14 bases lay outside the gene matches. There are 19 residues in the CDR3. CDR1 and CDR2 (germline): SGHNT, YYREEE (reference sequence). For the CDR3, the DNA is TGTGCCAGCAGCACCCCAACTAGCGGGGGGCCCCAGGCCACAGATACGCAGTATTTT. Its translation: CASSTPTSGGPQATDTQYF.

As to this clone: A much larger clone lies one base from this, so it may be a read error. The V gene is TRBV4-3, the J gene TRBJ2-3; D not resolved. The CDR3 spans 11 residues. The V end was cut by 1 base, the J end by 4 bases, with 0 bases between. CDR1 and CDR2 (germline): LGHNA, YSLEER. CDR3 DNA: TGCGCCAGCAGCCAAGCAGATACGCAGTATTTT. It yields the protein CASSQADTQYF.

V is TRBV27 and J is TRBJ1-1; D is unresolved. V lost 6 bases and J lost 4, with 12 bases in between. This CDR3 spans 13 amino acids. Germline CDR1 MNHEY, CDR2 SMNVEV (reference sequence). The DNA for the CDR3 is TGTGCCAGCAGCGCCAATATCGGCACTGAAGCTTTCTTT. Translation: CASSANIGTEAFF.

The genes are TRBV6-1 and TRBJ1-1; the D is unclear. This CDR3 is 12 amino acids long. V lost 5 bases and J 5 bases, leaving 9 bases between the germline ends. The germline CDR1 and CDR2 sequences are MNHNS and SASEGT. The CDR3 spells CASSRKETEAFF. The DNA of the CDR3 is TGTGCCAGCAGTCGCAAAGAGACTGAAGCTTTCTTT.

This clone was detected once. V gene TRBV29-1 combines with J gene TRBJ2-7; 7 bases are a match to TRBD1. Per germline, CDR1 SQVTM and CDR2 ANQGSEA. After removal of 6 bases from V and 7 bases from J, the junction contained 9 bases not matched to a gene. CDR3 length: 12 amino acids. The CDR3 DNA reads as TGCAGCGTGGGACAGCTGACAAATGAGCAGTACTTC. This encodes CSVGQLTNEQYF.

This clone turned up a few times. V gene TRBV4-3 combines with J gene TRBJ1-1; D is perhaps TRBD1 (5 bases). With 1 base removed from V and 4 bases from J, the gap between germline ends came to 13 bases. The germline V gene has CDR1 LGHNA and CDR2 YSLEER. This CDR3 region has 15 residues. The CDR3 nucleotides are TGCGCCAGCAGCCAAGCTCCGGCAGGGACCACTGAAGCTTTCTTT. Its protein is CASSQAPAGTTEAFF.

In its sample, this clone was seen a few times. The chain carries TRBV7-2 and TRBJ2-7, with D possibly matching TRBD1 (6 bases). The V end lost 5 bases, the J end lost 2 bases, and 10 bases lay between the germline ends. Looked up from germline, CDR1 is SGHTA and CDR2 is FQGNSA. The CDR3 has 13 residues. CDR3 in amino acids: CASSQQGPYEQYF. The CDR3 nucleotides read TGTGCCAGCAGCCAGCAGGGGCCCTACGAGCAGTACTTC.